The 32 T cell receptor beta chains given below trace back to one sample, sequenced in a study of blood T cell repertoires in COVID-19. The protocol was immunoSEQ multiplex PCR, while the TCRdb copy is restricted to in-frame clones and leaves out a portion. The data contain 100,000 to 150,000 clones, almost 70% of them singletons. Input material: peripheral blood. These receptors were collected from an older woman with acute or convalescent COVID-19.

The gene calls are TRBV5-5 and TRBJ1-2; 7 bases match TRBD1. Germline CDR1 and CDR2: SGHKS and YYEKEE (reference sequence). The V segment lost 0 bases and the J segment 8 bases; nucleotides outside the gene matches: 10. This CDR3 is built from 15 residues. The chain's CDR3 is CASSLAAGTAAGYTF. For the CDR3, the DNA is TGTGCCAGCAGCTTGGCCGCAGGGACAGCGGCAGGCTACACCTTC.

The chain has TRBV4-1 and TRBJ1-2; 9 bases are a match to TRBD1. Germline loops: CDR1 MGHRA, CDR2 YSYEKL. This CDR3 has 14 amino acids. The V and J ends lost 1 base and 8 bases, in that order; junction bases with no gene match: 5. DNA of the CDR3: TGCGCCAGCAGCCAAGGAGACAGGGGGAGCGGCTACACCTTC. Translating it yields CASSQGDRGSGYTF.

The chain couples TRBV19 to TRBJ1-5; D is unresolved. The CDR3 has 13 residues. Trimming stripped 5 bases from V and 2 bases from J, with 7 bases between. From germline, CDR1 is LNHDA and CDR2 SQIVND (reference sequence). CDR3 sequence reads: CASSEQGNQPQHF. The CDR3 nucleotides are TGTGCCAGTAGTGAGCAGGGCAATCAGCCCCAGCATTTT.

The chain combines TRBV24-1 with TRBJ1-5; 7 bases fit TRBD1. The CDR3 extends over 13 amino acids. CDR1 and CDR2 from the germline V gene are KGHDR and SFDVKD. The V and J ends lost 7 bases and 4 bases, in that order; junction bases with no gene match: 3. The CDR3 region has the DNA TGTGCCACCAGAGTACAGGGGAATCAGCCCCAGCATTTT. Translating gives CATRVQGNQPQHF.

J is TRBJ2-2 and V is TRBV9; D may be TRBD2 (6 bases). Germline V lookup: CDR1 SGDLS, CDR2 YYNGEE. Trimming cost V 0 bases and J 1 base, with 10 bases left between them. The CDR3 extends over 16 amino acids. Written as DNA, the CDR3 is TGTGCCAGCAGCGTAGCGGGAGTATTGAACACCGGGGAGCTGTTTTTT. It yields the protein CASSVAGVLNTGELFF.

The rearrangement uses TRBV5-1 and TRBJ2-2; 7 bases line up with TRBD2. Trimming cost V 4 bases and J 7 bases; bases outside gene matches: 19. Per germline, CDR1 SGHRS and CDR2 YFSETQ. The CDR3 has 18 residues. As DNA, the CDR3 is TGCGCCAGCAGCCCGAACGTAGTGACTAGCCCCTTCGGCGGGGAGCTGTTTTTT. Its translation is CASSPNVVTSPFGGELFF.

This clone showed up just a few times. This chain connects TRBV5-6 to TRBJ1-2; D not certain. Trimming removed 3 bases from V and 6 bases from J, with 12 bases in between. Looked up from germline, CDR1 is SGHDT and CDR2 is YYEEEE. CDR3 length: 13 amino acids. The CDR3 DNA reads as TGTGCCAGCAGCTATTCCTACTTGGATGGCTACACCTTC. Translating it yields CASSYSYLDGYTF.

In DNA, the CDR3 is TGTGCCAGTAGTATAGGGGCCGGGGAGTGGGCCTACGAGCAGTACTTC. It specifies CASSIGAGEWAYEQYF. The chain employs TRBV19 and TRBJ2-7; perhaps TRBD2 as D (5 bases). V gave up 1 base and J gave up 2 bases, with 15 bases separating them. This CDR3 is built from 16 residues. Germline CDR1 and CDR2: LNHDA and SQIVND (reference sequence).

The rearrangement uses TRBV5-1 and TRBJ2-2, with D possibly matching TRBD1 (6 bases). Germline V lookup: CDR1 SGHRS, CDR2 YFSETQ. This CDR3 is 14 amino acids long. The V and J ends lost 7 bases and 6 bases respectively, with 16 bases between them. The CDR3 is CASGLQTGPGELFF. The CDR3 DNA sequence: TGCGCCAGCGGACTTCAAACAGGGCCCGGGGAGCTGTTTTTT.

This sequence joins TRBV6-5 and TRBJ2-5, with TRBD1 matching 9 bases. The V gene end was trimmed by 5 bases and the J gene end by 5 bases; junction bases not matched to a gene: 3. CDR3 length equals 13 residues. Germline CDR1 MNHEY, CDR2 SVGAGI. The CDR3 loop reads CASSPTGGETQYF. The DNA of the CDR3 is TGTGCCAGCAGTCCGACAGGGGGGGAGACCCAGTACTTC.

The rearrangement uses TRBV7-9 and TRBJ1-1, with a weak D call TRBD1 (6 bases). This CDR3 spans 14 amino acids. Germline lookup yields CDR1 SEHNR and CDR2 FQNEAQ (reference sequence). V was cut by 5 bases and J by 1 base, with 11 bases left in between. CDR3 protein: CASSLQGRNTEAFF. In DNA form, the CDR3 reads TGTGCCAGCAGCCTACAGGGCAGGAACACTGAAGCTTTCTTT.

This clone was detected many times. The sample carries other DNA sequences with the same CDR3. The chain employs TRBV24-1 and TRBJ2-1; 9 bases are a match to TRBD2. Trimming removed 4 bases from V and 0 bases from J; junction bases left unmatched: 3. Germline V gene data show CDR1 as KGHDR and CDR2 as SFDVKD. The CDR3 is 16 amino acids. CDR3: CATSDSSGSSYNEQFF. As DNA, the CDR3 is TGTGCCACCAGTGACAGTAGCGGGAGCTCCTACAATGAGCAGTTCTTC.

CDR3 in DNA: TGTGCCAGCAGTGCCGTGAGAAAGAGCACAGATACGCAGTATTTT. Protein: CASSAVRKSTDTQYF. The rearrangement links TRBV2 to TRBJ2-3, with D unresolved. This CDR3 region has 15 residues. V gave up 4 bases and J gave up 0 bases, with 11 bases separating them. Germline CDR1 is SNHLY and CDR2 is FYNNEI. The full variable domain, completed using reference TRBV2 and TRBJ2-3, is EPEVTQTPSHQVTQMGQEVILRCVPISNHLYFYWYRQILGQKVEFLVSFYNNEISEKSEIFDDQFSVERPDGSNFTLKIRSTKLEDSAMYFCASSAVRKSTDTQYFGPGTRLTVL.

This clone occurred a few times. The V call is TRBV5-1, the J call TRBJ2-7; no definite D call. CDR1 and CDR2 from the germline V gene are SGHRS and YFSETQ. Trimming cost V 1 base and J 2 bases, with 10 bases left between them. There are 14 residues in the CDR3. The CDR3 bases are TGCGCCAGCAGCTTGTCGGGTAAGGCCTACGAGCAGTACTTC. The encoded protein is CASSLSGKAYEQYF.

The chain is built from TRBV14 and TRBJ2-7; 7 nucleotides line up with TRBD2. Unmatched junction bases numbered 12, after V lost 1 base and J lost 6 bases. CDR1 is SGHDN, CDR2 FVKESK, per germline. The CDR3 runs to 16 residues. The CDR3 region has the DNA TGTGCCAGCAGCCAAGGTCGACTAGCAGAGCAAGGCGAGCAGTACTTC. This encodes CASSQGRLAEQGEQYF.

The rearrangement links TRBV5-6 to TRBJ1-1; no definite D call. The germline V gene has CDR1 SGHDT and CDR2 YYEEEE. The V and J ends lost 2 bases and 2 bases respectively, with 4 bases between them. This CDR3 is 12 amino acids long. In DNA form, the CDR3 reads TGTGCCAGCAGCTTCTATAACACTGAAGCTTTCTTT. This sequence encodes CASSFYNTEAFF.

The chain carries TRBV10-3 and TRBJ1-5; maybe TRBD1 (6 bases). V gave up 4 bases and J gave up 7 bases, with 14 bases separating them. There are 14 residues in the CDR3. Germline CDR1 is ENHRY and CDR2 is SYGVKD. The CDR3 DNA follows: TGTGCCATCAGTGGGGGGCAGCCCGGGCAGCCCCAGCATTTT. Amino acid sequence: CAISGGQPGQPQHF.

This clone was counted a few times. The V and J genes are TRBV29-1 and TRBJ2-1; D is possibly TRBD2 (6 bases). The germline CDR1 and CDR2 sequences are SQVTM and ANQGSEA. The CDR3 covers 13 residues. V lost 4 bases to trimming and J lost 0 bases, with 7 bases between them. The CDR3 here is CSVVAVSYNEQFF. As DNA, the CDR3 is TGCAGCGTTGTAGCGGTCTCCTACAATGAGCAGTTCTTC.

CDR3 DNA: TGTGCCAGCAGCCGGGCGGGAGTTGGGGAGCAGTACTTC. It yields the protein CASSRAGVGEQYF. This chain joins TRBV7-9 and TRBJ2-7, with 7 bases fitting TRBD2. V was pared by 5 bases and J by 7 bases, with 8 bases of the junction left unmatched. This CDR3 has 13 amino acids. CDR1 and CDR2 (germline): SEHNR, FQNEAQ (reference sequence). Using reference TRBV7-9 and TRBJ2-7 for the parts outside the CDR3, the full variable domain is DTGVSQNPRHKITKRGQNVTFRCDPISEHNRLYWYRQTLGQGPEFLTYFQNEAQLEKSRLLSDRFSAERPKGSFSTLEIQRTEQGDSAMYLCASSRAGVGEQYFGPGTRLTVT.

The V gene is TRBV5-4, the J gene TRBJ2-1; the match to TRBD2 covers 7 bases. V lost 0 bases to trimming and J lost 3 bases; unmatched junction nucleotides: 3. Per the germline V gene, CDR1 is SGHNT and CDR2 is YYREEE (reference sequence). The CDR3 length is 15 residues. CDR3 DNA sequence: TGTGCCAGCAGCTTGGGGCTAGCGGTCTACAATGAGCAGTTCTTC. The encoded protein is CASSLGLAVYNEQFF.

V is TRBV7-2 and J is TRBJ2-3; D gene ambiguous. The CDR3 contains 14 residues. V gave up 4 bases and J gave up 4 bases, with 12 bases separating them. Looked up from germline, CDR1 is SGHTA and CDR2 is FQGNSA. This CDR3 is CASSSPLGADTQYF. The CDR3 DNA reads TGTGCCAGCAGCTCGCCACTCGGTGCAGATACGCAGTATTTT.

This sequence joins TRBV7-9 and TRBJ2-7; D possibly corresponds to TRBD2 (5 bases). V lost 2 bases, J lost 2 bases, and 7 bases lay in between. There are 13 residues in the CDR3. Germline loops: CDR1 SEHNR, CDR2 FQNEAQ (reference sequence). CDR3 protein: CASSLNGAYEQYF. CDR3 coding DNA: TGTGCCAGCAGCTTAAACGGGGCCTACGAGCAGTACTTC.

The rearrangement links TRBV4-3 to TRBJ1-4; possible D gene TRBD1, 6 bases. The ends were cut back, 2 bases at V and 7 bases at J, with 14 bases in the middle. The CDR3 sequence is 15 residues long. Germline assignment: CDR1 LGHNA and CDR2 YSLEER. As DNA, the CDR3 is TGCGCCAGCAGCCAACAGGTTAGGGGGGGTGAAAAACTGTTTTTT. Translation: CASSQQVRGGEKLFF.

The chain has TRBV7-9 and TRBJ2-3, with 12 bases fitting TRBD2. The CDR3 spans 16 residues. Germline-derived CDR1 and CDR2 are SEHNR and FQNEAQ (reference sequence). V lost 3 bases, J lost 2 bases, and 3 bases stayed unmatched. CDR3 sequence reads: CASSFRTSGITDTQYF. CDR3 DNA: TGTGCCAGCAGCTTTAGGACTAGCGGGATCACAGATACGCAGTATTTT.

This clone was seen a handful of times. The V call is TRBV7-2, the J call TRBJ1-3, with unresolved D. Trimming shortened V by 1 base and J by 0 bases, and 10 bases separated the two germline ends. Germline V gene sequence: CDR1 SGHTA, CDR2 FQGNSA. The length of the CDR3 is 16 residues. The DNA for the CDR3 is TGTGCCAGCAGCTTAGATGAAGCAATCTCTGGAAACACCATATATTTT. Translated, it gives CASSLDEAISGNTIYF.

The V call is TRBV10-3, the J call TRBJ1-1, with TRBD1 as a possible D gene (6 bases). This CDR3 region has 15 residues. Trimming cost V 1 base and J 1 base, with 10 bases left between them. The germline V gene has CDR1 ENHRY and CDR2 SYGVKD. The CDR3 DNA reads as TGTGCCATCAGTGAGTATGGGGGCAGGAACACTGAAGCTTTCTTT. Its translation is CAISEYGGRNTEAFF.

The chain employs TRBV5-1 and TRBJ2-3; the match to TRBD1 covers 9 bases. There are 13 residues in the CDR3. Per the germline V gene, CDR1 is SGHRS and CDR2 is YFSETQ. The junction had 0 bases not matched to a gene; V was cut back by 7 bases and J by 0 bases. The CDR3 loop reads CASGQGSTDTQYF. CDR3 sequence (DNA): TGCGCCAGCGGACAGGGGAGCACAGATACGCAGTATTTT. Combining the CDR3 with reference TRBV5-1 and TRBJ2-3 gives the whole variable domain KAGVTQTPRYLIKTRGQQVTLSCSPISGHRSVSWYQQTPGQGLQFLFEYFSETQRNKGNFPGRFSGRQFSNSRSEMNVSTLELGDSALYLCASGQGSTDTQYFGPGTRLTVL.

This clone was seen only once. J is TRBJ2-7 and V is TRBV11-2, with a tentative D call TRBD2 (6 bases). The ends were cut back, 9 bases at V and 0 bases at J, with 15 bases in the middle. The germline CDR1 and CDR2 sequences are SGHAT and FQNNGV. The CDR3 spans 14 residues. The CDR3 coding sequence is TGTGCCAGTAAACTCGGGGGTAGCTCCTACGAGCAGTACTTC. This codes for CASKLGGSSYEQYF.

The DNA of the CDR3 is TGTGCCAGCAGCTTGCACGGGGGGCCTGAAGCTTTCTTT. This codes for CASSLHGGPEAFF. V is TRBV5-8 and J is TRBJ1-1; tentatively, D is TRBD1 (6 bases). Per germline, CDR1 SGHTS and CDR2 YDEGEE. This CDR3 has 13 amino acids. Trimming removed 1 base at V and 6 bases at J, with 10 bases between. The full variable domain, its missing parts supplied by reference TRBV5-8 and TRBJ1-1, is EAGVTQSPTHLIKTRGQQATLRCSPISGHTSVYWYQQALGLGLQFLLWYDEGEERNRGNFPPRFSGRQFPNYSSELNVNALELEDSALYLCASSLHGGPEAFFGQGTRLTVV.

The gene calls are TRBV5-1 and TRBJ2-3, with D unresolved. This CDR3 has 16 residues. The V gene's germline CDR1 is SGHRS and CDR2 YFSETQ. Trimming cost V 1 base and J 2 bases, with 14 bases left between them. The CDR3 spells CASSLPTRVSTDTQYF. The CDR3 DNA follows: TGCGCCAGCAGCTTGCCTACTCGTGTTTCCACAGATACGCAGTATTTT.

V gene TRBV10-3 combines with J gene TRBJ2-7; no firm D call. The CDR3 is 14 residues long. The V end was cut by 2 bases, the J end by 0 bases, with 8 bases between. Germline assignment: CDR1 ENHRY and CDR2 SYGVKD. The CDR3 loop is CAISETPSSYEQYF. The CDR3 DNA reads as TGTGCCATCAGTGAGACTCCTAGCTCCTACGAGCAGTACTTC.

This clone was seen a few times. V and J are TRBV2 and TRBJ1-6; D is perhaps TRBD1 (5 bases). Germline CDR1 reads SNHLY; CDR2 reads FYNNEI. This CDR3 has 15 residues. Deletions cut 4 bases from V and 7 bases from J, with 14 bases between. CDR3 nucleotide sequence: TGTGCCAGCAGTGCCCCGATGGGGCAAAATTCACCCCTCCACTTT. Amino acid sequence: CASSAPMGQNSPLHF.